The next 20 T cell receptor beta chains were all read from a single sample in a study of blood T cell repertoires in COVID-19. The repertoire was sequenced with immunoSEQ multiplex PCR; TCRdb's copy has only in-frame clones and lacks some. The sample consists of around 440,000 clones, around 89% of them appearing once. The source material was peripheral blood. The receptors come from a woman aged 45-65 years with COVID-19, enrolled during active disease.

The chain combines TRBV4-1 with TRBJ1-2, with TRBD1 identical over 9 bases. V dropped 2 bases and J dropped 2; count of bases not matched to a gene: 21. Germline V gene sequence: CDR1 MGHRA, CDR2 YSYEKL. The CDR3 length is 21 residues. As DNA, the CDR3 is TGCGCCAGCAGCCAATCATCTTTCGTTACGGACTACAGGGGGCCGAACTATGGCTACACCTTC. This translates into CASSQSSFVTDYRGPNYGYTF.

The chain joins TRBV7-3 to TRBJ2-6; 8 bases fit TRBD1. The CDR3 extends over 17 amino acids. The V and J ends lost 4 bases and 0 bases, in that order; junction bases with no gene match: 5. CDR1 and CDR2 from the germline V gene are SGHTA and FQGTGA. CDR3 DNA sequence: TGTGCCAGCAGCTCGACAGGGGTACTCTCTGGGGCCAACGTCCTGACTTTC. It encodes CASSSTGVLSGANVLTF.

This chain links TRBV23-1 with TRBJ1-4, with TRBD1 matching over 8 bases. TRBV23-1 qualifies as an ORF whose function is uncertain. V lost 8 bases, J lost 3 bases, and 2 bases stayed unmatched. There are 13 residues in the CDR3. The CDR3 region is CASQGASNEKLFF. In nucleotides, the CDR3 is TGCGCCAGCCAGGGGGCCTCTAATGAAAAACTGTTTTTT.

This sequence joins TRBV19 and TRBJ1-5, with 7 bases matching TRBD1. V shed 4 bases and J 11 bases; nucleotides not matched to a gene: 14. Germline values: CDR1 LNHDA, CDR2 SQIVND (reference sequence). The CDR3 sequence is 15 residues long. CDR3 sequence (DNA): TGTGCCAGTAGTAGGGGGACAGCGGCCAATATAGCCCAGCATTTT. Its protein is CASSRGTAANIAQHF.

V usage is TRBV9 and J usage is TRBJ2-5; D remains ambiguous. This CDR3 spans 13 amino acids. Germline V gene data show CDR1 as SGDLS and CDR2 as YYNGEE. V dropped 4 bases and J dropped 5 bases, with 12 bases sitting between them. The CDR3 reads CASSPSYEETQYF. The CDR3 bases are TGTGCCAGCAGCCCCTCATATGAGGAGACCCAGTACTTC.

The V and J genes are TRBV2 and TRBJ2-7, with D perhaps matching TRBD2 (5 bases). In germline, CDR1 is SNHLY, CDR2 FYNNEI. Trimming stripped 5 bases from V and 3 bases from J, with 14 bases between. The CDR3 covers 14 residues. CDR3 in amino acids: CASSTTRPSYEQYF. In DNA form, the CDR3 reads TGTGCCAGCAGTACCACTAGACCCAGCTACGAGCAGTACTTC.

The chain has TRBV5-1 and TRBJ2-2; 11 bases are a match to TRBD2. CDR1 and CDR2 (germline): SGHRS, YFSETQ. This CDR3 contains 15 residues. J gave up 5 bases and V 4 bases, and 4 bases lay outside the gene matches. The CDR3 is CASSPGTSGTGELFF. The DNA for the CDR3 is TGCGCCAGCAGCCCGGGGACTAGCGGTACCGGGGAGCTGTTTTTT. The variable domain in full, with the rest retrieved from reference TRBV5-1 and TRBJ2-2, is KAGVTQTPRYLIKTRGQQVTLSCSPISGHRSVSWYQQTPGQGLQFLFEYFSETQRNKGNFPGRFSGRQFSNSRSEMNVSTLELGDSALYLCASSPGTSGTGELFFGEGSRLTVL.

The CDR3 loop is CASSPQTSGGNEQFF. The CDR3 DNA reads as TGTGCCAGCAGCCCCCAGACTAGCGGGGGCAATGAGCAGTTCTTC. This rearrangement joins TRBV9 to TRBJ2-1, with 12 positions matching TRBD2. The ends lost 4 bases at V and 6 bases at J; junction bases unmatched: 5. This CDR3 comprises 15 residues. Per germline, CDR1 SGDLS and CDR2 YYNGEE.

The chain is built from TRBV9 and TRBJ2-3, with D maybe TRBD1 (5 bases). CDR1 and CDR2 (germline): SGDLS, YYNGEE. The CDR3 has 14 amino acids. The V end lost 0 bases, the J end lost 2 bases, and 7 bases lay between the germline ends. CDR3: CASSVVGPTDTQYF. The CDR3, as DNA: TGTGCCAGCAGCGTAGTGGGGCCCACAGATACGCAGTATTTT. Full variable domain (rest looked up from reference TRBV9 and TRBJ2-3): DSGVTQTPKHLITATGQRVTLRCSPRSGDLSVYWYQQSLDQGLQFLIQYYNGEERAKGNILERFSAQQFPDLHSELNLSSLELGDSALYFCASSVVGPTDTQYFGPGTRLTVL.

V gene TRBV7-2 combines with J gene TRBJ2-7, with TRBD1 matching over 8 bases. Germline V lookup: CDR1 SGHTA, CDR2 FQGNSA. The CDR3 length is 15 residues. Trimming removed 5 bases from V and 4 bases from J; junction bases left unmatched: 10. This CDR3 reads CASSPSHRGTYEQYF. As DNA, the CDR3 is TGTGCCAGCAGCCCCTCCCACAGGGGGACATACGAGCAGTACTTC.

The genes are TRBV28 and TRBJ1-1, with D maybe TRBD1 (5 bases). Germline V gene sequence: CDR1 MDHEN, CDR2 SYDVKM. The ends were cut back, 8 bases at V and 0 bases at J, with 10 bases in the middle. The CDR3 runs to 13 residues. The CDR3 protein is CASADSMNTEAFF. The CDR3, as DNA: TGTGCCAGCGCCGACAGTATGAACACTGAAGCTTTCTTT.

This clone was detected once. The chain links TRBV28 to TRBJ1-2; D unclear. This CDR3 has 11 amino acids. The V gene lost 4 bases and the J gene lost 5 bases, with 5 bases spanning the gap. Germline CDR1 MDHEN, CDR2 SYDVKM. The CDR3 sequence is CASSSQYGYTF. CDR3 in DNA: TGTGCCAGCAGTTCCCAGTATGGCTACACCTTC.

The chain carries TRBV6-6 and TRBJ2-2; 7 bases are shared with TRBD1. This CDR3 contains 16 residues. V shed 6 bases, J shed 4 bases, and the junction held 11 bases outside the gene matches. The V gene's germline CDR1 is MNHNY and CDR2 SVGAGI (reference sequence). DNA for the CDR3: TGTGCCAGCAGCTCAGACCTTAGGGGGCCCACCGGGGAGCTGTTTTTT. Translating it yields CASSSDLRGPTGELFF.

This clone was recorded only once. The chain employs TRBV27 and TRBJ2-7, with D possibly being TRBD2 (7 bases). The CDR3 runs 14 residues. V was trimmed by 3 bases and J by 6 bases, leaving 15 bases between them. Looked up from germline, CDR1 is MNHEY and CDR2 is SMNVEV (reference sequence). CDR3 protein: CASSFGGPWGEQYF. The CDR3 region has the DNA TGTGCCAGCAGTTTCGGGGGGCCTTGGGGCGAGCAGTACTTC.

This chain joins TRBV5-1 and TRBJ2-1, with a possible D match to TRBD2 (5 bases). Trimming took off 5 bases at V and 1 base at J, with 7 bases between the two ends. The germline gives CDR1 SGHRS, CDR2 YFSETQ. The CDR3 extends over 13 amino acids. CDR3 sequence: CASREDSYNEQFF. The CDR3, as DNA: TGCGCCAGCAGGGAGGATTCCTACAATGAGCAGTTCTTC.

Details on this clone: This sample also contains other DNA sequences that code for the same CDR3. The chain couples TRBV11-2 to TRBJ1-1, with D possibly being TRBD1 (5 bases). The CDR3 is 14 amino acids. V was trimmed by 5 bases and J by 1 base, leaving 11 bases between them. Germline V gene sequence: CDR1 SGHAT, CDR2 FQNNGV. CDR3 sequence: CASSLTGGNTEAFF. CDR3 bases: TGTGCCAGCAGCCTTACAGGTGGGAACACTGAAGCTTTCTTT.

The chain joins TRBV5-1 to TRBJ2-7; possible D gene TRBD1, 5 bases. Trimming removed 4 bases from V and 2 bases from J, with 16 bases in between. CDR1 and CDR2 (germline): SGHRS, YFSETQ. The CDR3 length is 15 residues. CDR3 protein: CASSPLGSGPYEQYF. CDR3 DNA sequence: TGCGCCAGCAGCCCCCTGGGGTCAGGGCCCTACGAGCAGTACTTC.

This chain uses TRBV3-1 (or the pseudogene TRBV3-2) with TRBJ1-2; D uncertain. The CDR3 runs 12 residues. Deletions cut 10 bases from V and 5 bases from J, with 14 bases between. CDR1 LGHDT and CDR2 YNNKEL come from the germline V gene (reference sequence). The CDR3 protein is CATQGESYGYTF. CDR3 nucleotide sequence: TGTGCCACACAAGGAGAATCTTATGGCTACACCTTC.

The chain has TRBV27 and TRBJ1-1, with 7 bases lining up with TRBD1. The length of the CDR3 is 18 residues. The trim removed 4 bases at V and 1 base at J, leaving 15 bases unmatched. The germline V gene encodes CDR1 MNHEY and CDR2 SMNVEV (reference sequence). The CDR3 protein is CASSSAHRGLGWNTEAFF. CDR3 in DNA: TGTGCCAGCAGTTCTGCCCACAGGGGACTGGGGTGGAACACTGAAGCTTTCTTT.

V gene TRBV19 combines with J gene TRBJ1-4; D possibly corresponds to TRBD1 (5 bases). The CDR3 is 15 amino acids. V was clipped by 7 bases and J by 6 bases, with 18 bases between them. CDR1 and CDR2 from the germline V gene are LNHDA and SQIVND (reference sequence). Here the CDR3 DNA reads TGTGCCAGTACCGGGGGGAGGGGATCGGATGAAAAACTGTTTTTT. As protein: CASTGGRGSDEKLFF.